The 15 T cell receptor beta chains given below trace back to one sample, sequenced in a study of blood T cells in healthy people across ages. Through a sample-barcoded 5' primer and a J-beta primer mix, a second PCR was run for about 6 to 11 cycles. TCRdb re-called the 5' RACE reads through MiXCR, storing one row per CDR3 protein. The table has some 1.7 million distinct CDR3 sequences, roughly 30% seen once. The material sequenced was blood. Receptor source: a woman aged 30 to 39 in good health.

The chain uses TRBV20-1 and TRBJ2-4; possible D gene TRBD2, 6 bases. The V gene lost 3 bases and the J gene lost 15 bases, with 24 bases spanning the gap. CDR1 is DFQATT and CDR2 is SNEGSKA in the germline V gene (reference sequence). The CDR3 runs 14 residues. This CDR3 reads CSASGSYRQETRYF. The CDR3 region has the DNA TGCAGTGCTAGCGGGAGTTATCGGCAAGAGACCCGGTACTTC.

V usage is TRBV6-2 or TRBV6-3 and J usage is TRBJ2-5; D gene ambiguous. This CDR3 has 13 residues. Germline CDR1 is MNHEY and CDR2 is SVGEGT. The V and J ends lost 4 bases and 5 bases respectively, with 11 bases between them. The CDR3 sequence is CASSWVHLETQYF. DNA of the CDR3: TGTGCCAGCAGTTGGGTGCACCTGGAGACCCAGTACTTC.

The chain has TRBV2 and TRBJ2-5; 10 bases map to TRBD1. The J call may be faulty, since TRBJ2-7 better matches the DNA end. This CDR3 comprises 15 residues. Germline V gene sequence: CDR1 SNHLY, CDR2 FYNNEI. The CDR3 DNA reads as TGTGCCAGCAGTCAGACCGGACAGGGGGGCTACGAGCAGTACTTC. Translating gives CASSQTGQGGYEQYF.

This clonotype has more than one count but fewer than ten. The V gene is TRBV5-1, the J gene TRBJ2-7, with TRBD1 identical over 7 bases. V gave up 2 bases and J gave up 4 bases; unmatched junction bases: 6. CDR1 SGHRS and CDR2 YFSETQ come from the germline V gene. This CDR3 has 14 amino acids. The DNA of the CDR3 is TGCGCCAGCAGCTTCACAGGGGACGGGTACGAGCAGTACTTC. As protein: CASSFTGDGYEQYF.

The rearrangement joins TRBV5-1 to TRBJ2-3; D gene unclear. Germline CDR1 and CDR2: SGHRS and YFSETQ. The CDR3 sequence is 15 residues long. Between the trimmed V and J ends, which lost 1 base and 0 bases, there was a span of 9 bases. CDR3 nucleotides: TGCGCCAGCAGCTTGACTATATATAGCACAGATACGCAGTATTTT. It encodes CASSLTIYSTDTQYF.

CDR3 residues: CASSWGTGGSEETQYF. CDR3 nucleotide sequence: TGTGCCAGCAGCTGGGGGACAGGGGGCTCGGAAGAGACCCAGTACTTC. The chain is built from TRBV7-9 and TRBJ2-5; TRBD1 matches 12 bases. The germline V gene has CDR1 SEHNR and CDR2 FQNEAQ (reference sequence). This CDR3 is 16 amino acids long. V trimming: 4 bases; J trimming: 3 bases; junction bases outside the gene matches: 6.

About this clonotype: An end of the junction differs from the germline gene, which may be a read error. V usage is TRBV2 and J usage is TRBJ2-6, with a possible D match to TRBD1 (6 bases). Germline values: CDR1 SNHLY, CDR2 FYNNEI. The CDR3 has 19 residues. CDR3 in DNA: TGTGCCAGCAAGTTGGACAGACAAAAAAGAAGCTCTGGGGCCAACGTCCGGACTTTC. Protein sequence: CASKLDRQKRSSGANVRTF.

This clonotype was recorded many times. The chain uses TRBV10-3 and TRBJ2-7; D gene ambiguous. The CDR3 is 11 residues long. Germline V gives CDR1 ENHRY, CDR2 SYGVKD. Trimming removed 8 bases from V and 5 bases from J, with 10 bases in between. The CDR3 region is CAIAELNEQYF. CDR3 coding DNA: TGTGCCATCGCCGAACTAAACGAGCAGTACTTC.

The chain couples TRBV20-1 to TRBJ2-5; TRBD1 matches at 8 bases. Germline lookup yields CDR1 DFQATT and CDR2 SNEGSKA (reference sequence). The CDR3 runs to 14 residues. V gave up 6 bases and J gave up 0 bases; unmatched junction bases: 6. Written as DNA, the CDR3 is TGCAGTGCGCCGACCAGGGGGCACCAAGAGACCCAGTACTTC. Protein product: CSAPTRGHQETQYF.

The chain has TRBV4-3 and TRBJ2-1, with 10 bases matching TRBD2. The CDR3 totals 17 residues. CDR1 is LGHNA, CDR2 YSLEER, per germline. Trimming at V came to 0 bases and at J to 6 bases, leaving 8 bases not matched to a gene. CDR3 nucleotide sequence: TGCGCCAGCAGCCAAGAATCAGCGGGAGGGGGATTCAATGAGCAGTTCTTC. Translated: CASSQESAGGGFNEQFF.

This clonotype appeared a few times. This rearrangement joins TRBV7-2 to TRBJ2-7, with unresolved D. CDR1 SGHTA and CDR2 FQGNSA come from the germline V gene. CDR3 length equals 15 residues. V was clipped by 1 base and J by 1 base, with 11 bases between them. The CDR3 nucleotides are TGTGCCAGCAGCTTAGAGGGTGGGTTTTCCTACGAGCAGTACTTC. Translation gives CASSLEGGFSYEQYF.

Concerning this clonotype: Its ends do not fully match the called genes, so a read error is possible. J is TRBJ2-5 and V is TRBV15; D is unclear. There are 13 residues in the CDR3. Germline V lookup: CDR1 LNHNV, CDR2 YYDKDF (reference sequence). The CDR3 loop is CATGRGRQETQYF. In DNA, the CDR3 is TGTGCCACCGGCAGAGGAAGACAAGAGACCCAGTACTTC.

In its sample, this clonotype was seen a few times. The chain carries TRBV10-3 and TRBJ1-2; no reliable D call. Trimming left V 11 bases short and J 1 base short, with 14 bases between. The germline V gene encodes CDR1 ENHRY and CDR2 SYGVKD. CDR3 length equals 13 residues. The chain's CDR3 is CAESGGINYGYTF. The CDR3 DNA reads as TGTGCCGAGAGCGGAGGGATTAACTATGGCTACACCTTC.

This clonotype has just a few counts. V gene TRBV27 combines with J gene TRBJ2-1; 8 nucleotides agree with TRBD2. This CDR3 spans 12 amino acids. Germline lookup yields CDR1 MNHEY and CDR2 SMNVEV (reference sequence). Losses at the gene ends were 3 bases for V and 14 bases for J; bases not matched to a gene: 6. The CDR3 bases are TGTGCCAGCAGTTTCCCCGGGACTAGGGAGTTCTTC. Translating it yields CASSFPGTREFF.

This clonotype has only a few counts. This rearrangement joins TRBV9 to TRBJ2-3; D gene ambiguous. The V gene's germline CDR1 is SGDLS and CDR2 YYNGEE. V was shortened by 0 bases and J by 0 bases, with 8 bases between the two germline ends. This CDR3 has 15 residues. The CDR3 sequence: CASSVAHCSTDTQYF. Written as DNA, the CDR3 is TGTGCCAGCAGCGTAGCCCACTGTAGCACAGATACGCAGTATTTT.